Shown below are 24 T cell receptor beta chains from a single sample sequenced in a study of blood T cell repertoires in COVID-19. Profiled with immunoSEQ multiplex PCR; TCRdb holds only in-frame clones, not every one. The table lists about 330,000 clones, roughly 83% of them singletons. Material: peripheral blood. The receptors derive from a woman between 45 and 60 years old with acute or convalescent COVID-19.

The chain combines TRBV10-3 with TRBJ1-5, with D possibly TRBD1 on 5 matching bases. The germline CDR1 and CDR2 sequences are ENHRY and SYGVKD. This CDR3 has 15 amino acids. V was shortened by 3 bases and J by 1 base, with 10 bases between the two germline ends. The CDR3 sequence is CAISDARQSNQPQHF. CDR3 in DNA: TGTGCCATCAGTGATGCTCGACAGAGCAATCAGCCCCAGCATTTT.

This clone was detected only a few times. The rearrangement uses TRBV24-1 and TRBJ2-3; the D gene is possibly TRBD1 (5 bases). The CDR3 totals 14 residues. Germline CDR1 reads KGHDR; CDR2 reads SFDVKD. Deletions cut 7 bases from V and 3 bases from J, with 13 bases between. In nucleotides, the CDR3 is TGTGCCACCAGCCCCTATCCAGGGACAGATACGCAGTATTTT. Residues: CATSPYPGTDTQYF.

The chain is built from TRBV5-1 and TRBJ1-1; no reliable D call. V gave up 0 bases and J gave up 7 bases, with 13 bases separating them. The CDR3 length is 14 residues. Germline lookup yields CDR1 SGHRS and CDR2 YFSETQ. The CDR3 protein is CASSLVPGRGEAFF. The CDR3 coding sequence is TGCGCCAGCAGCTTGGTTCCCGGGAGAGGTGAAGCTTTCTTT.

V gene TRBV5-1 combines with J gene TRBJ2-1; 11 bases agree with TRBD2. CDR1 is SGHRS, CDR2 YFSETQ, per germline. The CDR3 consists of 13 residues. The ends lost 2 bases at V and 8 bases at J; junction bases unmatched: 0. The CDR3 sequence is CASSLLAGDEQFF. The DNA of the CDR3 is TGCGCCAGCAGCTTACTAGCGGGAGATGAGCAGTTCTTC.

This clone was observed once. The rearrangement links TRBV11-2 to TRBJ2-3; D is unresolved. V lost 4 bases and J 3 bases, leaving 5 bases between the germline ends. The CDR3 length is 12 residues. CDR1 is SGHAT, CDR2 FQNNGV, per germline. CDR3 nucleotides: TGTGCCAGCAGCTCGTTTACAGATACGCAGTATTTT. Its protein product is CASSSFTDTQYF.

This clone was recorded once. The chain combines TRBV5-3 with TRBJ2-7; the D is unclear. TRBV5-3 belongs to the ORF category, with a function that is uncertain. The CDR3 loop spans 17 amino acids. V lost 3 bases, J lost 3 bases, and 22 bases lay in between. The DNA of the CDR3 is TGTGCCAGAAGCTCTATGAAATGGCGGAAAAAGAACTACGAGCAGTACTTC. This translates into CARSSMKWRKKNYEQYF.

The chain links TRBV28 to TRBJ2-5, with 8 bases identical to TRBD1. CDR1 and CDR2 (germline): MDHEN, SYDVKM. Trimming at V came to 5 bases and at J to 4 bases, leaving 9 bases not matched to a gene. The CDR3 has 15 residues. CDR3 amino acids: CASSTRQGLGETQYF. CDR3 DNA sequence: TGTGCCAGCAGTACCCGACAGGGGTTAGGAGAGACCCAGTACTTC.

This sequence joins TRBV6-5 and TRBJ2-2, with TRBD2 matching 12 bases. The CDR3 has 14 residues. Trimming removed 6 bases from V and 5 bases from J; junction bases left unmatched: 1. Germline CDR1 MNHEY, CDR2 SVGAGI. Here the CDR3 reads CASRLAGGTGELFF. The CDR3 DNA reads as TGTGCCAGCAGGCTAGCGGGAGGGACCGGGGAGCTGTTTTTT.

This rearrangement joins TRBV27 to TRBJ2-1; D uncertain. Trimming removed 2 bases from V and 4 bases from J, with 9 bases in between. The CDR3 runs 14 residues. CDR1 and CDR2 (germline): MNHEY, SMNVEV (reference sequence). CDR3 amino acids: CASSLGSLYNEQFF. CDR3 nucleotides: TGTGCCAGCAGTTTAGGTTCCCTATACAATGAGCAGTTCTTC.

This clone was seen a few times. J is TRBJ2-2 and V is TRBV27, with 7 nucleotides matching TRBD2. Germline-derived CDR1 and CDR2 are MNHEY and SMNVEV (reference sequence). V was pared by 3 bases and J by 5 bases, with 15 bases of the junction left unmatched. CDR3 size: 18 residues. The CDR3 DNA sequence: TGTGCCAGCAGTTTGGGGCCTAGCGGTCGGCAAGGGACCGGGGAGCTGTTTTTT. It translates to CASSLGPSGRQGTGELFF.

V and J are TRBV12-3 or TRBV12-4 and TRBJ1-2; possibly TRBD1 for D (6 bases). The length of the CDR3 is 13 residues. The germline V and J ends were trimmed by 4 bases and 6 bases, with 12 bases remaining between them. The CDR3 region is CASSSHRVNGYTF. The CDR3 nucleotides read TGTGCCAGCAGTTCTCACAGGGTCAATGGCTACACCTTC.

This chain joins TRBV30 and TRBJ1-6; D may be TRBD1 (6 bases). This CDR3 has 12 residues. V was shortened by 3 bases and J by 11 bases, with 11 bases between the two germline ends. Germline V gene data show CDR1 as GTSNPN and CDR2 as SVGIG (reference sequence). CDR3 sequence: CAWRLQGTPLHF. DNA of the CDR3: TGTGCCTGGAGGCTACAGGGTACACCCCTCCACTTT. The full variable domain, rest sourced from reference TRBV30 and TRBJ1-6, is SQTIHQWPATLVQPVGSPLSLECTVEGTSNPNLYWYRQAAGRGLQLLFYSVGIGQISSEVPQNLSASRPQDRQFILSSKKLLLSDSGFYLCAWRLQGTPLHFGNGTRLTVT.

The chain joins TRBV6-5 to TRBJ1-2; D possibly corresponds to TRBD1 (5 bases). V lost 0 bases to trimming and J lost 8 bases, with 16 bases between them. Looked up from germline, CDR1 is MNHEY and CDR2 is SVGAGI. There are 15 residues in the CDR3. The DNA for the CDR3 is TGTGCCAGCAGTTACTCGAATCCAGGGTCGAAGGGCTACACCTTC. Translating it yields CASSYSNPGSKGYTF.

This chain uses TRBV2 with TRBJ1-1; TRBD1 is a possible D gene (5 bases). Germline assignment: CDR1 SNHLY and CDR2 FYNNEI. V lost 4 bases, J lost 0 bases, and 9 bases lay in between. The CDR3 loop spans 14 amino acids. CDR3 sequence reads: CASSGQGMNTEAFF. The CDR3 DNA sequence: TGTGCCAGCAGTGGGCAGGGCATGAACACTGAAGCTTTCTTT.

The V call is TRBV2, the J call TRBJ2-7; 8 positions match TRBD1. The V gene end was trimmed by 8 bases and the J gene end by 2 bases; junction bases not matched to a gene: 5. The CDR3 has 13 residues. From germline, CDR1 is SNHLY and CDR2 FYNNEI. Here the CDR3 reads CASEGQGPYEQYF. CDR3 nucleotides: TGTGCCAGCGAAGGACAGGGTCCCTACGAGCAGTACTTC.

The CDR3 DNA reads TGTGCCAGCAGCTTATCCCGACAGAACACTGAAGCTTTCTTT. The encoded protein is CASSLSRQNTEAFF. The V call is TRBV7-2, the J call TRBJ1-1; D unclear. The V end was cut by 2 bases, the J end by 1 base, with 8 bases between. Germline CDR1 reads SGHTA; CDR2 reads FQGNSA. CDR3 length: 14 amino acids.

This chain connects TRBV4-1 to TRBJ1-2, with 8 positions matching TRBD1. This CDR3 region has 16 residues. V trimming: 5 bases; J trimming: 4 bases; junction bases outside the gene matches: 12. Germline assignment: CDR1 MGHRA and CDR2 YSYEKL. The CDR3 sequence is CASSEIGQGVGYGYTF. CDR3 coding DNA: TGCGCCAGCAGCGAAATAGGACAGGGCGTCGGCTATGGCTACACCTTC.

V usage is TRBV30 and J usage is TRBJ1-1; possibly TRBD1 for D (5 bases). CDR1 and CDR2 from the germline V gene are GTSNPN and SVGIG (reference sequence). CDR3 length: 8 residues. This CDR3 reads CSGPEAFF. CDR3 bases: TGTTCAGGGCCTGAAGCTTTCTTT.

The gene calls are TRBV19 and TRBJ2-1, with TRBD1 matching over 7 bases. J was trimmed by 12 bases and V by 9 bases; bases with no gene match: 17. The germline gives CDR1 LNHDA, CDR2 SQIVND (reference sequence). There are 14 residues in the CDR3. CDR3 nucleotide sequence: TGTGCCAGCCAGGACAGGAGGTTCCAACTACTGCAGTTCTTC. Amino acids: CASQDRRFQLLQFF.

The chain links TRBV14 to TRBJ2-7; D is possibly TRBD2 (6 bases). The CDR3 length is 13 residues. Trimming removed 1 base at V and 3 bases at J, with 7 bases between. The V gene's germline CDR1 is SGHDN and CDR2 FVKESK. CDR3 sequence (DNA): TGTGCCAGCAGCCAAGCCGGGGGCTACGAGCAGTACTTC. As protein: CASSQAGGYEQYF.

The J gene is TRBJ1-6, the V gene TRBV12-3 or TRBV12-4; D is perhaps TRBD1 (6 bases). Deletions cut 5 bases from V and 10 bases from J, with 12 bases between. The CDR3 contains 13 residues. The CDR3 DNA reads TGTGCCAGCAGTAGAAGACAGGAGTCACCCCTCCACTTT. It translates to CASSRRQESPLHF.

V gene TRBV6-5 combines with J gene TRBJ2-2; 13 bases fit TRBD2. The CDR3 length is 14 residues. V was clipped by 8 bases and J by 6 bases; unmatched bases: 3. Germline V gene data show CDR1 as MNHEY and CDR2 as SVGAGI. The chain's CDR3 is CASSGLAGSGELFF. The CDR3, as DNA: TGTGCCAGCTCGGGACTAGCGGGATCCGGGGAGCTGTTTTTT.

This clone was recorded a few times. Here the CDR3 reads CASSIDRAGEQYF. For the CDR3, the DNA is TGTGCCAGTAGTATCGACAGGGCAGGAGAGCAGTACTTC. This sequence joins TRBV19 and TRBJ2-7; 7 bases agree with TRBD1. This CDR3 has 13 amino acids. Germline V gene sequence: CDR1 LNHDA, CDR2 SQIVND (reference sequence). V was clipped by 3 bases and J by 7 bases; unmatched bases: 6.

In its sample, this clone was seen once. The CDR3 region is CASSPPGGPYNEQFF. The DNA of the CDR3 is TGTGCCAGTAGTCCCCCGGGAGGGCCTTACAATGAGCAGTTCTTC. This chain joins TRBV19 and TRBJ2-1; 8 nucleotides line up with TRBD2. Germline V CDR1 and CDR2: LNHDA, SQIVND (reference sequence). Losses at the gene ends were 5 bases for V and 4 bases for J; bases not matched to a gene: 7. The CDR3 loop spans 15 amino acids.